This T cell receptor (beta chain) was sequenced for a study of blood T cell repertoires in COVID-19. Across the whole study: Sources were T cells, B-cell-depleted T cells, or PBMCs; the material itself was cDNA or gDNA.

The CDR3 length is 15 residues. V dropped 0 bases and J dropped 7; count of bases not matched to a gene: 6. Germline CDR1 SGHKS, CDR2 YYEKEE (reference sequence). TCRdb's copy holds only in-frame clones and misses some; the assay was immunoSEQ multiplex PCR. Among fewer than 350,000 clones listed, 65% to 90% were seen once. This clone appeared once. This chain uses TRBV5-5 with TRBJ2-3, with 9 bases matching TRBD2. The sequence was collected from a human donor in a cohort sampled during active COVID-19. Sequencing input: peripheral blood. The CDR3 DNA sequence: TGTGCCAGCAGCTTGGATCCGACTAGCGGAAATACGCAGTATTTT. Translating gives CASSLDPTSGNTQYF.